The 4 T cell receptor beta chains reported below all come from one sample, sequenced in a study of cytomegalovirus exposure and HLA in healthy donors. The PCR ran on 60 Vbeta and 13 Jbeta primers. Assay: immunoSEQ multiplex PCR; the TCRdb copy retains only in-frame clones and omits some. The table records under 100,000 clones, under 80% of them present only once. The sequenced sample was PBMCs. The source of these receptors is a man aged 18 to 29 in good health and CMV-seropositive.

The chain uses TRBV4-2 and TRBJ2-7; 16 bases align to TRBD2. Trimming took 0 bases from V and 4 from J; bases not matched to a gene: 3. CDR3 length equals 17 residues. Germline V gene sequence: CDR1 LGHNA, CDR2 YNFKEQ. The CDR3 sequence: CASSQEGTSGRVYEQYF. CDR3 bases: TGTGCCAGCAGCCAAGAGGGGACTAGCGGGAGGGTTTACGAGCAGTACTTC.

The count of this clone is one. V is TRBV6-6 and J is TRBJ2-5; a weak D match, TRBD1 (6 bases). The CDR3 spans 15 residues. V gave up 2 bases and J gave up 2 bases, with 12 bases separating them. Germline values: CDR1 MNHNY, CDR2 SVGAGI (reference sequence). Here the CDR3 DNA reads TGTGCCAGCAGTTACGTCAGGGGCCAGCAAGAGACCCAGTACTTC. Protein: CASSYVRGQQETQYF.

The chain couples TRBV11-2 to TRBJ1-5, with no clear D. V lost 5 bases to trimming and J lost 2 bases, with 10 bases between them. Germline V gene lookup returns CDR1 SGHAT and CDR2 FQNNGV. CDR3 size: 14 residues. The CDR3 coding sequence is TGTGCCAGCAGCCCAGGATCGGGCAATCAGCCCCAGCATTTT. Its translation: CASSPGSGNQPQHF.

This chain connects TRBV25-1 to TRBJ2-3, with D maybe TRBD1 (5 bases). This CDR3 has 13 amino acids. Trimming removed 8 bases at V and 1 base at J, with 10 bases between. The V gene's germline CDR1 is MGHDK and CDR2 SYGVNS. The CDR3 region has the DNA TGTGCCAGCGGGGCCAGGGGCACAGATACGCAGTATTTT. Amino acids: CASGARGTDTQYF.